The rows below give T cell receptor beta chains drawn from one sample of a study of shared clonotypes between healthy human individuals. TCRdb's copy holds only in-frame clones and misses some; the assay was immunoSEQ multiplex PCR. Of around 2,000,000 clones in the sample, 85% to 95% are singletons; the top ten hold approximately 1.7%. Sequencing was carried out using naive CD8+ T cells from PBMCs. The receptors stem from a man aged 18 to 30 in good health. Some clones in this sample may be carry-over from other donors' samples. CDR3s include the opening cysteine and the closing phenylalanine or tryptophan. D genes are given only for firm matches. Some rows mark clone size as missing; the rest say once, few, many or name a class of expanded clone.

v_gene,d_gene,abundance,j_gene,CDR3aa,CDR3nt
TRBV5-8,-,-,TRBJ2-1,CASSLTYTPGWGEQFF,TGTGCCAGCAGCTTGACATATACTCCGGGGTGGGGAGAGCAGTTCTTC
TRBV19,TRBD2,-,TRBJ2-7,CASSGLDSHEQYF,TGTGCCAGTAGTGGACTAGATAGCCACGAGCAGTACTTC
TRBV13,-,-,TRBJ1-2,CASSLRADAYGYTF,TGTGCCAGCAGCTTAAGGGCGGACGCCTATGGCTACACCTTC
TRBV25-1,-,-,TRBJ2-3,CASSPLGGASHLTDTQYF,TGTGCCAGCAGTCCTCTCGGTGGGGCGTCTCATCTCACAGATACGCAGTATTTT
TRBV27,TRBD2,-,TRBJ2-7,CASSLFAGGNRNEQYF,TGTGCCAGCAGTTTATTTGCGGGGGGCAATCGGAACGAGCAGTACTTC
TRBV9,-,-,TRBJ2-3,CASSHDYTQYF,TGTGCCAGCAGCCATGACTATACGCAGTATTTT
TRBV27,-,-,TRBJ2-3,CASSANRDLTLDTQYF,TGTGCCAGCAGTGCAAACCGGGACCTCACCTTAGATACGCAGTATTTT
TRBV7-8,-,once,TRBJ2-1,CASSLRGSNEQFF,TGTGCCAGCAGCTTAAGAGGGTCAAATGAGCAGTTCTTC
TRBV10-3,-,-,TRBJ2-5,CAISESRTQETQYF,TGTGCCATCAGTGAGTCGAGGACACAGGAGACCCAGTACTTC
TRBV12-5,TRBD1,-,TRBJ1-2,CASGLGQGKGYTF,TGTGCTAGTGGTTTGGGACAGGGGAAAGGCTACACCTTC
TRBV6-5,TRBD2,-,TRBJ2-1,CASSPIAGRMEQFF,TGTGCCAGCAGTCCTATAGCGGGAAGGATGGAGCAGTTCTTC